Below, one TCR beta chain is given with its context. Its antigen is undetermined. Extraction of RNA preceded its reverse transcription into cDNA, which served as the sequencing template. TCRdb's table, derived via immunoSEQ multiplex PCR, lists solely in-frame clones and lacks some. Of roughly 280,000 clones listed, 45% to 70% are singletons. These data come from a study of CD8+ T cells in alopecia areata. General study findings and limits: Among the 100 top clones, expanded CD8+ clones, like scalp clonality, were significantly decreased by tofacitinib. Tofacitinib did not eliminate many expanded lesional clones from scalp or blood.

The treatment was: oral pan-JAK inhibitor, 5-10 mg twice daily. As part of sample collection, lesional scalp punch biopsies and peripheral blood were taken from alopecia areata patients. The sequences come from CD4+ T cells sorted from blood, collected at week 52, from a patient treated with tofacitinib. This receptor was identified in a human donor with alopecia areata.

Written as DNA, the CDR3 is TGTGCCAGCAGCTCGCCGGGACAGTTAGACTATGGCTACACCTTC. Protein product: CASSSPGQLDYGYTF. The chain is built from TRBV7-9 and TRBJ1-2; 7 nucleotides match TRBD1. The CDR3 is made up of 15 amino acids. With V trimmed by 4 bases and J by 3 bases, 8 bases remained unmatched. CDR1 and CDR2 from the germline V gene are SEHNR and FQNEAQ (reference sequence).